This record looks at one TCR beta chain sequence and its context. No antigen is known for it. Each CDR3 protein gets one entry after TCRdb re-called the RT-PCR reads with MiXCR. The sample shows approximately 700,000 distinct CDR3 sequences, roughly 14% of them seen only once. CDR3 length: 19 residues. Losses at the gene ends were 11 bases for V and 0 bases for J; bases not matched to a gene: 22. Germline CDR1 and CDR2: LGHDT and YNNKEL (reference sequence). This record comes from a study of response to subunit inactivated influenza vaccine. Findings and caveats of the study: T cells newly recruited by each seasonal influenza vaccination are few, the authors suggested.

The sequence was collected from a man aged 45-60 years who received an inactivated influenza vaccine. This chain connects TRBV3-1 to TRBJ1-2, with 9 bases that match TRBD1. The sequencing used PBMCs from blood, collected about 13 days after vaccination. In nucleotides, the CDR3 is TGTGCCCGCTGTTTATATCTCCCGGGACAGGGAAGAGCTAACTATGGCTACACCTTC. Translation gives CARCLYLPGQGRANYGYTF.